The present T cell receptor beta chain was sequenced within a study of shared clonotypes between healthy human individuals. Germline CDR1 and CDR2: SGHRS and YFSETQ. V dropped 4 bases and J dropped 3 bases, with 17 bases sitting between them. The CDR3 spans 16 residues. Only in-frame clones appear in the TCRdb table, and some are missing; sequencing was by immunoSEQ multiplex PCR. The sample lists around 2.3 million clones, approximately 95% occurring once. The chain joins TRBV5-1 to TRBJ2-1, with D hard to call. Sequenced material: naive CD4+ T cells sorted from blood. As to subset: CD45RA+ positively selected. This sequence originates from a man aged 18-30 years in good health. CDR3 sequence (DNA): TGCGCCAGCAGCGTGGACGGACCGGTTGGCTACAATGAGCAGTTCTTC. This gives the protein CASSVDGPVGYNEQFF.